The 21 T cell receptor beta chains listed next were all sequenced from one sample in a study of cytomegalovirus exposure and HLA in healthy donors. Both 60 Vbeta primers and 13 Jbeta primers went into the PCR. Data came from immunoSEQ multiplex PCR; TCRdb stores just in-frame clones and leaves some out. The sample yields 100,000 to 150,000 clones, approximately 80% seen once. Sequenced: PBMCs. The origin of the receptors is a female donor in good health and CMV-seropositive.

This clone occurred once. The gene calls are TRBV6-6 and TRBJ1-1, with D possibly matching TRBD1 (5 bases). The CDR3 is 12 amino acids. V was pared by 6 bases and J by 3 bases, with 8 bases between. Germline assignment: CDR1 MNHNY and CDR2 SVGAGI (reference sequence). The CDR3 sequence is CASSQGHTEAFF. CDR3 sequence (DNA): TGTGCCAGCAGCCAGGGTCACACTGAAGCTTTCTTT.

V and J are TRBV20-1 and TRBJ2-5; D remains ambiguous. V lost 6 bases and J lost 0, with 5 bases in between. The CDR3 is made up of 11 amino acids. CDR1 DFQATT and CDR2 SNEGSKA come from the germline V gene (reference sequence). CDR3 bases: TGCAGTGCCAGGAACCAAGAGACCCAGTACTTC. It translates to CSARNQETQYF.

The chain has TRBV27 and TRBJ1-1; no reliable D call. Trimming removed 5 bases from V and 4 bases from J, with 11 bases in between. CDR1 MNHEY and CDR2 SMNVEV come from the germline V gene (reference sequence). This CDR3 region has 13 residues. This CDR3 reads CASSAVRSTEAFF. For the CDR3, the DNA is TGTGCCAGCAGTGCGGTACGAAGCACTGAAGCTTTCTTT.

This chain uses TRBV7-9 with TRBJ2-1; tentatively, D is TRBD1 (6 bases). Looked up from germline, CDR1 is SEHNR and CDR2 is FQNEAQ (reference sequence). CDR3 length: 16 amino acids. Trimming left V 2 bases short and J 0 bases short, with 11 bases between. The CDR3: CASSLSSRGSYNEQFF. In nucleotides, the CDR3 is TGTGCCAGCAGCTTAAGTTCCAGGGGCTCCTACAATGAGCAGTTCTTC.

The rearrangement uses TRBV7-2 and TRBJ1-4; D possibly corresponds to TRBD1 (6 bases). V was trimmed by 1 base and J by 5 bases, leaving 14 bases between them. Germline V CDR1 and CDR2: SGHTA, FQGNSA. CDR3 length: 16 amino acids. The chain's CDR3 is CASSLGSGGGNEKLFF. CDR3 nucleotides: TGTGCCAGCAGCTTAGGGTCCGGGGGGGGCAATGAAAAACTGTTTTTT.

V gene TRBV7-2 combines with J gene TRBJ1-1, with a possible D match to TRBD1 (5 bases). Trimming pared 7 bases from V and 2 bases from J, leaving 20 bases between. CDR3 length: 16 amino acids. Germline CDR1 and CDR2: SGHTA and FQGNSA. CDR3 protein: CASTPRGVGTNTEAFF. The DNA for the CDR3 is TGTGCCAGCACCCCCCGGGGGGTAGGAACAAACACTGAAGCTTTCTTT.

A remark on this clone: At one of its ends the junction is not consistent with the germline gene, which may arise from a read error. The same CDR3 can be traced to other DNA sequences in this sample. The V call is TRBV4-1, the J call TRBJ1-1; 8 nucleotides line up with TRBD1. Germline V lookup: CDR1 MGHRA, CDR2 YSYEKL. The CDR3 is made up of 20 amino acids. The CDR3 loop is CASSQVSLLSDRALNTEAFF. For the CDR3, the DNA is TGCGCCAGCAGCCAAGTTTCTTTACTGTCGGACAGGGCGTTGAACACTGAGGCTTTCTTT.

This chain uses TRBV6-5 with TRBJ1-5, with TRBD1 matching over 10 bases. The V segment lost 0 bases and the J segment 6 bases; nucleotides outside the gene matches: 5. Germline values: CDR1 MNHEY, CDR2 SVGAGI. The CDR3 has 16 residues. CDR3 protein: CASSYSGTGVGQPQHF. The CDR3 coding sequence is TGTGCCAGCAGTTACTCGGGGACAGGGGTCGGTCAGCCCCAGCATTTT.

This chain's CDR3 is CASSDPSGRIITGELFF. Written as DNA, the CDR3 is TGTGCCAGCAGTGACCCTAGCGGGAGGATTATCACCGGGGAGCTGTTTTTT. The V gene is TRBV6-1, the J gene TRBJ2-2; TRBD2 aligns across 11 bases. Germline CDR1 reads MNHNS; CDR2 reads SASEGT. CDR3 length equals 17 residues. The J segment lost 4 bases and the V segment lost 3 bases, leaving 7 bases of the junction unmatched.

CDR3 coding DNA: TGTGCCAGCAGGGAGGGACAGGGGTGGACTGAAGCTTTCTTT. Its protein product is CASREGQGWTEAFF. The chain carries TRBV6-5 and TRBJ1-1; 10 bases align to TRBD1. Looked up from germline, CDR1 is MNHEY and CDR2 is SVGAGI. Trimming cost V 6 bases and J 5 bases; bases outside gene matches: 6. The CDR3 is 14 amino acids.

V is TRBV30 and J is TRBJ1-1, with a possible D match to TRBD1 (5 bases). CDR3 length equals 13 residues. CDR1 is GTSNPN and CDR2 is SVGIG in the germline V gene (reference sequence). V was cut by 3 bases and J by 0 bases, with 8 bases left in between. CDR3 coding DNA: TGTGCCTGGAGAAGACAGATGAACACTGAAGCTTTCTTT. Its translation: CAWRRQMNTEAFF.

The CDR3 spells CASSEALTGRSEKLFF. DNA of the CDR3: TGTGCCAGCAGTGAAGCGCTGACAGGCAGGAGTGAAAAACTGTTTTTT. This chain joins TRBV6-1 and TRBJ1-4, with TRBD1 as a possible D gene (6 bases). The CDR3 is 16 amino acids. V was clipped by 0 bases and J by 7 bases, with 15 bases between them. Germline V gene lookup returns CDR1 MNHNS and CDR2 SASEGT.

V is TRBV6-6 and J is TRBJ2-1; possibly TRBD1 for D (5 bases). CDR1 is MNHNY, CDR2 SVGAGI, per germline (reference sequence). Trimming left V 7 bases short and J 4 bases short, with 8 bases between. The CDR3 has 12 amino acids. CDR3 sequence: CASKTGYNEQFF. DNA of the CDR3: TGTGCCAGCAAAACAGGATACAATGAGCAGTTCTTC.

The V gene is TRBV6-5, the J gene TRBJ1-2; TRBD1 aligns across 7 bases. J was trimmed by 6 bases and V by 5 bases; bases with no gene match: 9. The CDR3 loop spans 14 amino acids. Looked up from germline, CDR1 is MNHEY and CDR2 is SVGAGI. CDR3: CASSPILGQDGYTF. The CDR3, as DNA: TGTGCCAGCAGTCCCATTTTAGGACAGGATGGCTACACCTTC.

The CDR3, as DNA: TGTGCCAGCGGGTTCAGCGGGTCTTATAAGGCCGGGGAGCTGTTTTTT. Its translation is CASGFSGSYKAGELFF. The chain uses TRBV6-7 and TRBJ2-2; tentatively, D is TRBD2 (6 bases). TRBV6-7 is identified as an open reading frame with a role that is uncertain. The CDR3 consists of 16 residues. V lost 8 bases to trimming and J lost 6 bases, with 22 bases between them.

This clone was recorded a few times. The chain joins TRBV7-2 to TRBJ1-1; TRBD1 is a possible D gene (5 bases). This CDR3 contains 16 residues. In germline, CDR1 is SGHTA, CDR2 FQGNSA. Trimming shortened V by 1 base and J by 1 base, and 13 bases separated the two germline ends. The CDR3 nucleotides are TGTGCCAGCAGCTTAGTGGGGGGGGTAGGGAACACTGAAGCTTTCTTT. Translating gives CASSLVGGVGNTEAFF.

CDR3 in amino acids: CASSLGASDSTDTQYF. CDR3 nucleotides: TGCGCCAGCAGCTTGGGTGCTAGCGATAGCACAGATACGCAGTATTTT. The chain has TRBV5-1 and TRBJ2-3, with D tentatively TRBD2 (6 bases). Germline assignment: CDR1 SGHRS and CDR2 YFSETQ. CDR3 length: 16 amino acids. Trimming left V 0 bases short and J 0 bases short, with 11 bases between.

The chain joins TRBV5-1 to TRBJ1-2; possible D gene TRBD1, 5 bases. The CDR3 sequence is 13 residues long. V gave up 0 bases and J gave up 8 bases, with 11 bases separating them. Germline loops: CDR1 SGHRS, CDR2 YFSETQ. CDR3 in DNA: TGCGCCAGCAGCTTGGAGGGGCTAAGCGGCTACACCTTC. Its translation: CASSLEGLSGYTF.

J is TRBJ2-1 and V is TRBV10-3, with 8 bases that match TRBD2. The CDR3 contains 19 residues. V gave up 3 bases and J gave up 0 bases; unmatched junction bases: 13. CDR1 is ENHRY and CDR2 is SYGVKD in the germline V gene. CDR3 sequence reads: CAISDRGGRGAPSYNEQFF. CDR3 in DNA: TGTGCCATCAGTGATCGAGGCGGGCGGGGGGCTCCCTCCTACAATGAGCAGTTCTTC.

The J gene is TRBJ2-1, the V gene TRBV5-1; 11 nucleotides align to TRBD2. Germline CDR1 SGHRS, CDR2 YFSETQ. With V trimmed by 7 bases and J by 8 bases, 8 bases remained unmatched. The CDR3 runs to 14 residues. Here the CDR3 DNA reads TGCGCCAGCCGATGGACTAGCGGGTCCCATGAGCAGTTCTTC. Protein product: CASRWTSGSHEQFF.

The chain has TRBV5-1 and TRBJ2-1; 7 positions agree with TRBD1. There are 14 residues in the CDR3. V gave up 4 bases and J gave up 8 bases; unmatched junction bases: 9. Germline CDR1 and CDR2: SGHRS and YFSETQ. The CDR3 nucleotides read TGCGCCAGCAGCGCGGCACAGGGGTTCGATGAGCAGTTCTTC. Amino acids: CASSAAQGFDEQFF. Full variable domain (remainder filled in from reference TRBV5-1 and TRBJ2-1): KAGVTQTPRYLIKTRGQQVTLSCSPISGHRSVSWYQQTPGQGLQFLFEYFSETQRNKGNFPGRFSGRQFSNSRSEMNVSTLELGDSALYLCASSAAQGFDEQFFGPGTRLTVL.